A single T cell receptor beta chain is shown here with its context. As yet, its antigen is unknown. This CDR3 has 14 residues. V was clipped by 6 bases and J by 5 bases; unmatched bases: 9. Germline V gene lookup returns CDR1 SNHLY and CDR2 FYNNEI. Measured with immunoSEQ multiplex PCR; TCRdb has only the in-frame clones, and not every one. The sample has 89,000 or so clones; approximately 83% are singletons. These data originate in a study of T cell responses to AZD1222 COVID-19 vaccine. Study context: It was second doses at about 4 or about 12 weeks that were pooled.

Study-wide results and caveats: Donors skewed white British and female; clonal diversity was possibly underestimated. Targets within unmutated variant regions were reportedly found for nearly half of spike-specific TCRs. Baseline serology detected seropositivity in only a handful of AZD1222 recipients.

The genes are TRBV2 and TRBJ2-5; TRBD2 matches at 7 bases. The TCR comes from an adult in good health. The sample here was peripheral blood, taken on day 0 of AZD1222 vaccination. The CDR3 sequence is CASRKAGVRETQYF. CDR3 bases: TGTGCCAGCAGGAAGGCGGGAGTTAGGGAGACCCAGTACTTC.